Here is one T cell receptor (beta chain) with its context. This clonotype has a count of ten or more. No antigen is known for it. No much larger clone is present one base from it, and per-base qualities are unavailable. The source of the sample is a study of T cells in Graves' hyperthyroidism and ophthalmopathy (dated by TCRdb to the late 2010s). In the study overall: Peripheral blood samples were taken at initial diagnosis, before any treatment was given. After sampling, hyperthyroidism patients received methimazole starting at 30 mg daily, and ophthalmopathy patients received high-dose intravenous methylprednisolone. TCR V-J signatures able to tell the groups apart were searched for in a discovery cohort of 95 or so patients, of whom over 40 had Graves' ophthalmopathy and roughly 59 had stable Graves' hyperthyroidism. An independent validation cohort of 18 to 20 hyperthyroidism patients and more than 15 patients who later progressed to ophthalmopathy tested prospective prediction of ophthalmopathy. Thyroid tissue and blood T-cell repertoires from six Graves' hyperthyroidism patients were also compared in the study. The 95 to 100 discovery patients were randomly split 7:3 into training and test sets. According to the paper, TCR Vbeta CDR3 sequencing was carried out on some 130 peripheral blood samples, which came from 40 to 45 ophthalmopathy, about 75 hyperthyroidism and approximately 17 progressor patients.

Stable Graves' hyperthyroidism was defined as no progression to ophthalmopathy during 18 months of follow-up. Hyperthyroidism patients were aged 18 to 65 years and newly diagnosed, with disease duration of less than 2 months. Exclusion was applied to patients with uncontrolled infections, other autoimmune diseases, pregnancy or lactation. Diagnoses were established on the basis of clinical symptoms, serum thyroxine and TRAb, thyroid ultrasound, and orbital computed tomography. PBMCs were isolated from 7.5 to 10 ml of fresh peripheral blood by Ficoll-Paque density gradient centrifugation. Trizol reagent was used to extract total RNA, and RNA quality was then checked on an Agilent 2100 Bioanalyzer. The TCR beta CDR3 regions were amplified from RNA transcripts. The TCR CDR3 was subjected to a first round of RT-PCR using the HTBI primer set and the Qiagen OneStep RT-PCR kit. The libraries were constructed in a second round of multiplex PCR and then size-selected and purified. Sequencing of the libraries was done on an Illumina HiSeq2000 using paired-end 100 bp reads. In the authors' own workflow: SOAPnuke was used to process the raw data, removing reads that contained adapters or uncalled bases, had a mean Phred below 15, or lacked an exact match to the constant primer or identifier. High-quality paired reads were merged with COPE v1.2.5, and unique nucleotide sequences were defined as clonotypes. MiTCR v1.1 was used to align clonotypes to the IMGT TRBV, TRBD and TRBJ reference segments. The analysis included only V-J combinations with a frequency above 0.0001, which together covered around 99% of the repertoires. A TCS score was defined as the ratio of F50 (clonal expansion) to E x V (chaos), with BLOSUM62-based TCRdist applied between CDR3 peptides within each V-J. Welch's t-statistics and random forest reduced 450 to 600 V-J features to about 13, which were used in a naive Bayes classifier (R e1071). TCRdb reprocessing: public reads trimmed at Q25 with fastp, clones called with MiXCR, in-frame beta chains kept. Rows merge per CDR3 protein into single entries with the most common DNA and genes. The V and J calls reflect TCRdb's pipeline rather than the authors' work. This sample lists around 200,000 distinct CDR3 sequences; approximately 20% were detected once. The top ten hold over 35% of the sample.

Trimming accounts for 4 bases at V and 4 bases at J, while the number of junction bases matched to no gene is 8. The germline V gene encodes CDR1 SGHTA and CDR2 FQGNSA. The CDR3 holds 15 amino acids from the cysteine to the phenylalanine. Only the CDR3 DNA is retained, 45 bases long and in frame from the first base. Study-level results and caveats: In cross-validation, a model built on a 13 V-J signature told ophthalmopathy apart from stable hyperthyroidism with 85% to 90% sensitivity and 81% to 82% specificity, and in testing the same model reached 80%/75%. No statistical method was used to fix the sample size in advance, and group allocation was not hidden from the investigators. Most expanded thyroid clonotypes (frequency above 0.001) were also detected in blood, suggesting blood repertoires may reflect thyroid immune responses. In validation, progression to ophthalmopathy was predicted by the model with nearly 71% sensitivity and around 76% specificity, a median of approximately 6.5 months before onset.

The receptor was isolated from a man aged 35 to 55 with Graves' hyperthyroidism. The chain uses TRBV7-2 and TRBJ2-3; 7 of the junction bases match TRBD1. Material: blood. Read as DNA, the sequence is TGTGCCAGCAGCTCCAACAGGGGCCGGGCAGATACGCAGTATTTT. Translated, this is CASSSNRGRADTQYF.